The source of this TCR beta chain is a study of T cells in Graves' hyperthyroidism and ophthalmopathy. Template material for amplifying TCR beta CDR3 regions consisted of RNA transcripts. During a first-round RT-PCR of the TCR CDR3, the HTBI primer set was used. TCRdb re-analysed the multiplex PCR reads in MiXCR, keeping a single row per CDR3 protein. This table has 550,000 to 650,000 distinct CDR3 sequences, roughly 15% appearing once. If no ophthalmopathy progression occurred within 18 months, Graves' hyperthyroidism was stable. These patients, aged 18 to 65, had recently diagnosed hyperthyroidism lasting under 2 months. Clinical symptoms, serum thyroxine, TRAb, thyroid ultrasound and orbital computed tomography informed diagnoses. CDR1 and CDR2 from the germline V gene are SGHTA and FQGNSA. The CDR3 is 16 residues long. The ends lost 6 bases at V and 0 bases at J; junction bases unmatched: 7.

J is TRBJ2-1 and V is TRBV7-2; 8 bases match TRBD2. This clonotype was sampled from a woman in her 40s with Graves' hyperthyroidism. Sequences were obtained from blood. CDR3 region: CASSPLAASSYNEQFF. CDR3 sequence (DNA): TGTGCCAGCAGTCCACTAGCGGCGAGCTCCTACAATGAGCAGTTCTTC. The full variable domain, rest sourced from reference TRBV7-2 and TRBJ2-1, is GAGVSQSPSNKVTEKGKDVELRCDPISGHTALYWYRQSLGQGLEFLIYFQGNSAPDKSGLPSDRFSAERTGGSVSTLTIQRTQQEDSAVYLCASSPLAASSYNEQFFGPGTRLTVL.